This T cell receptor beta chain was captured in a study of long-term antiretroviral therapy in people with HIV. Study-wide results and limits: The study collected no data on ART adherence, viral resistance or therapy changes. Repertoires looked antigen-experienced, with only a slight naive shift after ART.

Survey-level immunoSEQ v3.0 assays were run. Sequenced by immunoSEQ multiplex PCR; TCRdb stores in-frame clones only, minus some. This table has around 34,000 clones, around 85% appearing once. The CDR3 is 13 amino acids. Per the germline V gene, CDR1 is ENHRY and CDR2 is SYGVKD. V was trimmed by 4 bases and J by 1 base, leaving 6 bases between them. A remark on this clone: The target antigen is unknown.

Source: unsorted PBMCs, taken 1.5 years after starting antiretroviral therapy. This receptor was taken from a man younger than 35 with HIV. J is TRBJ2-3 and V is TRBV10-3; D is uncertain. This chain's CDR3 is CAISGLGTDTQYF. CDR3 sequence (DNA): TGTGCCATCAGTGGTCTGGGCACAGATACGCAGTATTTT.